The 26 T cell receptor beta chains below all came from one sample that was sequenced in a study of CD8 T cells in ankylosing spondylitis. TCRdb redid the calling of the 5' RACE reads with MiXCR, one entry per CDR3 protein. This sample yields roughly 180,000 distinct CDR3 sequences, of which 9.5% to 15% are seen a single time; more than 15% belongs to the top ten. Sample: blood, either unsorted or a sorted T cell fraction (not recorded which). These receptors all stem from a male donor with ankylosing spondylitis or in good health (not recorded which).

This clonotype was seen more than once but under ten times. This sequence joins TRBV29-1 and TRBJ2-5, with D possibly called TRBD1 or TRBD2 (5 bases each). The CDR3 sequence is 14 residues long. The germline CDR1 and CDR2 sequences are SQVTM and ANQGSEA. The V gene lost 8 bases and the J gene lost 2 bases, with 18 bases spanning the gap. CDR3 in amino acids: CSYLQGGGQETQYF. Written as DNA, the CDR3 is TGCAGCTATTTGCAGGGTGGGGGACAAGAGACCCAGTACTTC.

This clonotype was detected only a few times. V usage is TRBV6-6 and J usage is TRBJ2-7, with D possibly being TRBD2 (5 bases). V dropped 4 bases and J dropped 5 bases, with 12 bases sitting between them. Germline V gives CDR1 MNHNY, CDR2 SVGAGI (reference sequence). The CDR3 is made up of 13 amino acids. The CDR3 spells CASSSGVGDEQYF. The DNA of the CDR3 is TGTGCCAGCAGTTCCGGGGTTGGGGACGAGCAGTACTTC.

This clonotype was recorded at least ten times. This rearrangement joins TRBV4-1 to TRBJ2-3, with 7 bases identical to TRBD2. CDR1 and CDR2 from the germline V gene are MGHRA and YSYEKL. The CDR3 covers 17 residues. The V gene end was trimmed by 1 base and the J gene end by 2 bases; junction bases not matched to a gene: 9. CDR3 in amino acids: CASSQGPWGGVTDTQYF. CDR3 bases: TGCGCCAGCAGCCAAGGCCCTTGGGGGGGGGTCACAGATACGCAGTATTTT.

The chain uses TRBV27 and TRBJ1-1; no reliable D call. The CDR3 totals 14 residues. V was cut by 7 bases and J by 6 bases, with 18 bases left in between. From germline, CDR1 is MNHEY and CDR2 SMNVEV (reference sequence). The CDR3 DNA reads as TGTGCCAGCAAGTACAGCGCCGCTTCCGCTGAAGCTTTCTTT. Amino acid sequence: CASKYSAASAEAFF.

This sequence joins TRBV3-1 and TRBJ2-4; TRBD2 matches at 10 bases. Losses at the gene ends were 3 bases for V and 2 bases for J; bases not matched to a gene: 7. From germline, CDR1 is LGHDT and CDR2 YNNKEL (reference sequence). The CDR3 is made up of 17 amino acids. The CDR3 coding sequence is TGTGCCAGCAGCCATCCCGGACTAGCGGCCTCCAAAAACATTCAGTACTTC. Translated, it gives CASSHPGLAASKNIQYF.

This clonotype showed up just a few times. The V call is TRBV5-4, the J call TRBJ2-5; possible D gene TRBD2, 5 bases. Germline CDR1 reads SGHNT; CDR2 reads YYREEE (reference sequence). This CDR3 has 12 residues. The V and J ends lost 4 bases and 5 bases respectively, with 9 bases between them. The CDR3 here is CASSGGHETQYF. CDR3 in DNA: TGTGCCAGCAGCGGCGGGCACGAGACCCAGTACTTC.

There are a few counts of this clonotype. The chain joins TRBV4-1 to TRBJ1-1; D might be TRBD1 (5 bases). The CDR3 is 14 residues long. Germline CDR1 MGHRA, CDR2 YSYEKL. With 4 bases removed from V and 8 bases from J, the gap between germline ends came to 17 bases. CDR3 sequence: CASSLSRDGGEAFF. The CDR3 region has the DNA TGCGCCAGCAGCCTAAGTCGGGACGGAGGAGAAGCTTTCTTT.

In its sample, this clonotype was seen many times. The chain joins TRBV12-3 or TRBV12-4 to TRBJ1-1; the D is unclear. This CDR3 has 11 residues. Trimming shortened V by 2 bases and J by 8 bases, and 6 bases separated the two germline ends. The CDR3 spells CASSLPDEAFF. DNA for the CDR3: TGTGCCAGCAGTTTACCGGACGAAGCTTTCTTT.

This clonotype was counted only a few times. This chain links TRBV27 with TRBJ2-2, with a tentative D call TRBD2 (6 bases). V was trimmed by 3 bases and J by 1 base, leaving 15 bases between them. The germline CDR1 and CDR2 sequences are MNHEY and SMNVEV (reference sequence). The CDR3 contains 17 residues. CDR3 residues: CASSFSPLRENTGELFF. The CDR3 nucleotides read TGTGCCAGCAGTTTTAGTCCCCTGCGGGAGAACACCGGGGAGCTGTTTTTT.

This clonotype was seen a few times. The CDR3 sequence is CSARKTMSPYEQYF. The CDR3 bases are TGCAGTGCTAGAAAGACGATGAGCCCCTACGAGCAGTACTTC. This sequence joins TRBV20-1 and TRBJ2-7; D gene unclear. This CDR3 has 14 amino acids. Trimming cost V 2 bases and J 2 bases, with 13 bases left between them. Germline-derived CDR1 and CDR2 are DFQATT and SNEGSKA (reference sequence).

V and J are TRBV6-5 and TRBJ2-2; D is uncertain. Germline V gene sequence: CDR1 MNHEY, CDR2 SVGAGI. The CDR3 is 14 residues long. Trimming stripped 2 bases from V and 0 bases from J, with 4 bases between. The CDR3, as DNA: TGTGCCAGCAGTTACGAGGCGAACACCGGGGAGCTGTTTTTT. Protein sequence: CASSYEANTGELFF.

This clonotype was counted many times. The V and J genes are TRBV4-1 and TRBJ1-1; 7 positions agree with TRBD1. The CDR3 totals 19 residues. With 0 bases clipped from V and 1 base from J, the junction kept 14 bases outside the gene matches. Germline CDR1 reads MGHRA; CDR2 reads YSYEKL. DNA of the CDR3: TGCGCCAGCAGCCAAGATGCAGCAGGGGGTGGTCCTGGGAACACTGAAGCTTTCTTT. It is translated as CASSQDAAGGGPGNTEAFF.

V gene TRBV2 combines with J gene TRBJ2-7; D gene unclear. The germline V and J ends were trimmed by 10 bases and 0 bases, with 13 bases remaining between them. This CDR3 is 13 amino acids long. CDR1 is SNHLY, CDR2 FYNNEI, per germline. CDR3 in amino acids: CATNQESSYEQYF. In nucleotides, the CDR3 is TGTGCCACCAATCAGGAGAGCTCCTACGAGCAGTACTTC.

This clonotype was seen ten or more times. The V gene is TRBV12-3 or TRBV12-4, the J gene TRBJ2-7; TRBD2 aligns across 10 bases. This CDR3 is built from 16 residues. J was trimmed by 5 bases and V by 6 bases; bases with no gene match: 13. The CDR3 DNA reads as TGTGCCAGCAGCTTGAGGCTAGCGGGGGCTCCTAACGAGCAGTACTTC. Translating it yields CASSLRLAGAPNEQYF.

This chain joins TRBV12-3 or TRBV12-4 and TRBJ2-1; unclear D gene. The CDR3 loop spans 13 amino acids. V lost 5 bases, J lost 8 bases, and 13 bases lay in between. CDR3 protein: CASSRYPFDEQFF. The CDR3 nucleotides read TGTGCCAGCAGTAGATACCCCTTCGATGAGCAGTTCTTC.

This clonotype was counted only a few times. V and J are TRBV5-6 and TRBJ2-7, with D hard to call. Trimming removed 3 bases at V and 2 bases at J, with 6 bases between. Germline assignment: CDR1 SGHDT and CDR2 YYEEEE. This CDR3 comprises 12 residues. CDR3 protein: CASSSVAYEQYF. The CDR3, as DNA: TGTGCCAGCAGCTCCGTAGCCTACGAGCAGTACTTC.

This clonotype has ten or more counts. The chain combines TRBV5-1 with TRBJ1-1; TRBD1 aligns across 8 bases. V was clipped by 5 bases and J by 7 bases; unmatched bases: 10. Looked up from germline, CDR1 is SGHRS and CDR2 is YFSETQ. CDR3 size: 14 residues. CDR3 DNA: TGCGCCAGCAGAATGGACAGGGCGTTCGGTGAAGCTTTCTTT. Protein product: CASRMDRAFGEAFF. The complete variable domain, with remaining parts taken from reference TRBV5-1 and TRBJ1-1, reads KAGVTQTPRYLIKTRGQQVTLSCSPISGHRSVSWYQQTPGQGLQFLFEYFSETQRNKGNFPGRFSGRQFSNSRSEMNVSTLELGDSALYLCASRMDRAFGEAFFGQGTRLTVV.

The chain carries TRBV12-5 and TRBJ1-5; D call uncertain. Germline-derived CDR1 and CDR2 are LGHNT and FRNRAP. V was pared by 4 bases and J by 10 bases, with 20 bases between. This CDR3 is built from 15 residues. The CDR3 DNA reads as TGTGCTAGTGGTTCGTCGGACCCGGGGAGTTTACCCCAGCATTTT. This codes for CASGSSDPGSLPQHF.

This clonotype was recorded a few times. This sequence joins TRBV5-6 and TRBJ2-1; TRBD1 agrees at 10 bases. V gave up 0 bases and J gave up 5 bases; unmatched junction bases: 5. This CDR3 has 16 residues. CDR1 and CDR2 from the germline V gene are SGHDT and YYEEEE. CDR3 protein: CASSLGGQGINNEQFF. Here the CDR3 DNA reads TGTGCCAGCAGCTTGGGGGGACAGGGGATAAACAATGAGCAGTTCTTC.

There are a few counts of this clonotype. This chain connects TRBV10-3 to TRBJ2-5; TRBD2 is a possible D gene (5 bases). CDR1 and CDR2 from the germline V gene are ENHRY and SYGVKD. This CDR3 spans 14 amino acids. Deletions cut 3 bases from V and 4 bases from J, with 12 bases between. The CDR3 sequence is CAISDGEEGETQYF. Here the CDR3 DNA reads TGTGCCATCAGTGACGGGGAAGAAGGAGAGACCCAGTACTTC.

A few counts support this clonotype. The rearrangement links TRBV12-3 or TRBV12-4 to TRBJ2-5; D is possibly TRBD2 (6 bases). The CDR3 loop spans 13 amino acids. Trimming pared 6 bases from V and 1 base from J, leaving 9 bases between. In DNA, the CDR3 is TGTGCCAGCAGGGCGGGGACCCAAGAGACCCAGTACTTC. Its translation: CASRAGTQETQYF.

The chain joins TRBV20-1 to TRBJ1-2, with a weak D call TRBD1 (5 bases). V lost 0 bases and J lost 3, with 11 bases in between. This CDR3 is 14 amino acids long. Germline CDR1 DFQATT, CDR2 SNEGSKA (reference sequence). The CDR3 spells CSARDYTGDYGYTF. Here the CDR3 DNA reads TGCAGTGCTAGAGATTATACAGGAGACTATGGCTACACCTTC.

DNA for the CDR3: TGCGCCAGCAGCCAAGAGGACCCGGGGGAGACCCAGTACTTC. Translating it yields CASSQEDPGETQYF. J is TRBJ2-5 and V is TRBV4-1; perhaps TRBD2 as D (5 bases). CDR1 and CDR2 (germline): MGHRA, YSYEKL. There are 14 residues in the CDR3. The ends were cut back, 0 bases at V and 5 bases at J, with 10 bases in the middle.

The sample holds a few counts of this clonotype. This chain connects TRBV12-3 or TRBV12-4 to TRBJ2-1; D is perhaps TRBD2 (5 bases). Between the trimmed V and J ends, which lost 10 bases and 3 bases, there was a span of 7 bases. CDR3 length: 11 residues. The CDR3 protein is CAIRDYNEQFF. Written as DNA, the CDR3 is TGTGCCATCCGGGACTACAATGAGCAGTTCTTC.

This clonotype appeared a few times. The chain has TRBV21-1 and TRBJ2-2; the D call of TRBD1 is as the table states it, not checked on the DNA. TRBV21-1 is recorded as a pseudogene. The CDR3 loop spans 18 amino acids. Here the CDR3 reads CASSKVENRDRNTGELFF. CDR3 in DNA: TGTGCCAGCAGCAAAGTCGAGAACAGGGATAGGAACACCGGGGAGCTGTTTTTT.

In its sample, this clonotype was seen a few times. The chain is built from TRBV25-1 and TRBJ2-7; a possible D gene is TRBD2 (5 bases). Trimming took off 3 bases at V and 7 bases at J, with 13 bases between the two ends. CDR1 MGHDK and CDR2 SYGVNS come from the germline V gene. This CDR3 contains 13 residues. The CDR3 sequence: CASSDLVPGEQYF. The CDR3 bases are TGTGCCAGCAGTGACTTGGTCCCGGGGGAGCAGTACTTC.